This is a list of T cell receptor beta chains from one sample in a study of shared clonotypes between healthy human individuals. Data came from immunoSEQ multiplex PCR; TCRdb stores just in-frame clones and leaves some out. The sample has 700,000 to 950,000 clones, 90% to 97% seen once. The sequenced sample was naive CD8+ T cells sorted from blood. The receptors come from a man aged 25 to 45 in good health. Both conserved end residues are part of each CDR3. The order of the fields is clone size, D gene, V gene, J gene, CDR3 protein, CDR3 DNA. The D gene is left open where the match is weak. Rows give clone size only sometimes, using once, few, many, or a class for an expanded clone.

>-|-|TRBV7-8|TRBJ2-6
CASSSNREVANVLTF
TGTGCCAGCAGCTCGAACAGGGAGGTGGCCAACGTCCTGACTTTC
>once|-|TRBV7-9|TRBJ1-4
CASSFLLQEKLFF
TGTGCCAGCAGCTTCCTACTACAGGAAAAACTGTTTTTT
>-|TRBD2|TRBV14|TRBJ2-1
CASSQGPSGTDEQFF
TGTGCCAGCAGCCAAGGACCTAGCGGGACGGATGAGCAGTTCTTC
>-|-|TRBV6-1|TRBJ2-1
CASSEAVSVVNEQFF
TGTGCCAGCAGTGAAGCCGTATCGGTAGTGAATGAGCAGTTCTTC
>-|-|TRBV11-2|TRBJ2-3
CASSLNPSGESNTQYF
TGTGCCAGCAGCTTAAACCCCTCCGGGGAGTCAAATACGCAGTATTTT
>once|-|TRBV6-5|TRBJ2-1
CASSLGPNNEQFF
TGTGCCAGCAGCCTTGGACCAAACAATGAGCAGTTCTTC
>-|TRBD1|TRBV29-1|TRBJ1-2
CSVEFFAGGDSDNYGYTF
TGCAGCGTTGAATTCTTTGCTGGCGGGGACAGCGATAACTATGGCTACACCTTC
>-|-|TRBV10-2|TRBJ1-2
CASRGDRGYTF
TGCGCCAGCAGGGGTGACAGAGGCTACACCTTC
>-|TRBD1|TRBV6-5|TRBJ2-1
CASRTGTGASNEQFF
TGTGCCAGCAGGACTGGGACAGGGGCGTCAAATGAGCAGTTCTTC
>-|TRBD2|TRBV11-2|TRBJ2-1
CASSLGRTSGSGNEQFF
TGTGCCAGCAGCTTAGGAAGGACTAGCGGGAGTGGCAATGAGCAGTTCTTC
>-|TRBD2|TRBV6-1|TRBJ2-1
CASKIVAGGPDEQFF
TGTGCCAGCAAGATCGTTGCGGGAGGGCCGGATGAGCAGTTCTTC
>once|TRBD1|TRBV7-9|TRBJ2-5
CASSSRIETGEETQYF
TGTGCCAGCAGCTCTAGAATCGAAACAGGGGAAGAGACCCAGTACTTC
>-|-|TRBV9|TRBJ2-1
CASSVDGAEQFF
TGTGCCAGCAGCGTAGATGGGGCCGAGCAGTTCTTC
>once|-|TRBV10-3|TRBJ1-5
CAISESGGRHQPQHF
TGTGCCATCAGTGAGTCAGGAGGACGGCATCAGCCCCAGCATTTT
>-|-|TRBV5-1|TRBJ1-2
CASSLEPGSYGYTF
TGCGCCAGCAGCCTAGAACCAGGGAGCTATGGCTACACCTTC
>-|-|TRBV29-1|TRBJ2-1
CSAHLDSGDEQFF
TGCAGCGCCCATCTCGACTCAGGGGATGAGCAGTTCTTC
>-|-|TRBV30|TRBJ1-1
CAWSDQGYTEAFF
TGTGCCTGGAGTGATCAGGGTTACACTGAAGCTTTCTTT
>-|-|TRBV19|TRBJ1-2
CASSMDRGGVHGYTF
TGTGCCAGTAGTATGGATAGGGGCGGTGTGCATGGCTACACCTTC
>-|TRBD2|TRBV11-2|TRBJ2-5
CASSSILAGAKTQYF
TGTGCCAGCAGCTCGATCCTAGCGGGAGCAAAGACCCAGTACTTC
>-|-|TRBV27|TRBJ2-1
CASSYNEPYNEQFF
TGTGCCAGCAGTTATAATGAGCCTTACAATGAGCAGTTCTTC
>-|-|TRBV30|TRBJ2-2
CAWSVYGFTGELFF
TGTGCCTGGAGTGTATACGGATTCACCGGGGAGCTGTTTTTT
>-|-|TRBV6-5|TRBJ2-6
CASSYQGAGANVLTF
TGTGCCAGCAGTTACCAGGGTGCTGGGGCCAACGTCCTGACTTTC
>-|TRBD1|TRBV9|TRBJ2-7
CASSVEGQGGEQYF
TGTGCCAGCAGCGTAGAGGGACAGGGCGGGGAGCAGTACTTC
>-|-|TRBV9|TRBJ1-5
CASSVDGDSNQPQHF
TGTGCCAGCAGCGTAGACGGGGATAGCAATCAGCCCCAGCATTTT
>-|TRBD2|TRBV27|TRBJ2-7
CASSSGTRGREQYF
TGTGCCAGCAGTTCCGGGACTAGGGGCCGGGAGCAGTACTTC
>-|-|TRBV7-4|TRBJ1-5
CASSSRGLCQAQHF
TGTGCCAGCAGCTCCAGGGGACTATGCCAGGCCCAGCATTTT
>-|-|TRBV29-1|TRBJ1-1
CSVPQGTEAFF
TGCAGCGTACCCCAGGGCACTGAAGCTTTCTTT
>-|-|TRBV27|TRBJ2-2
CASSPAFTGELFF
TGTGCCAGCAGTCCAGCTTTCACCGGGGAGCTGTTTTTT
>-|-|TRBV11-2|TRBJ1-1
CASSFPPTRNTEAFF
TGTGCCAGCAGCTTCCCTCCTACACGGAACACTGAAGCTTTCTTT
>-|-|TRBV5-1|TRBJ1-3
CASSDQGGFSGNTIYF
TGCGCCAGCAGTGATCAGGGCGGCTTCTCTGGAAACACCATATATTTT
>-|-|TRBV21-1|TRBJ1-5
CASSKEGASQPQHF
TGTGCCAGCAGCAAGGAGGGGGCATCCCAGCCCCAGCATTTT
>-|TRBD1|TRBV4-1|TRBJ1-1
CASSQAGTANTEAFF
TGCGCCAGCAGCCAAGCTGGGACAGCGAACACTGAAGCTTTCTTT
>-|TRBD1|TRBV5-4|TRBJ1-5
CASSFDRGDQPQHF
TGTGCCAGCAGCTTCGACAGGGGGGATCAGCCCCAGCATTTT
>-|TRBD2|TRBV27|TRBJ2-1
CASSLGLVGNEQFF
TGTGCCAGCAGTCTAGGACTAGTCGGCAATGAGCAGTTCTTC
>-|TRBD2|TRBV2|TRBJ2-2
CASQGTSSLDGELFF
TGTGCCAGCCAGGGGACTAGCTCTTTAGACGGGGAGCTGTTTTTT
>-|-|TRBV9|TRBJ2-7
CASSVGGSSYEQYF
TGTGCCAGCAGCGTGGGGGGCAGCTCCTACGAGCAGTACTTC
>-|-|TRBV2|TRBJ2-7
CASSDEEADLYEQYF
TGTGCCAGCAGTGATGAAGAAGCGGACCTCTACGAGCAGTACTTC
>-|-|TRBV29-1|TRBJ1-2
CSVGWASDGYTF
TGCAGCGTTGGTTGGGCGTCGGATGGCTACACCTTC
>-|TRBD1|TRBV6-1|TRBJ2-7
CASTGLGQGSYEQYF
TGTGCCAGCACCGGACTCGGACAGGGTTCCTACGAGCAGTACTTC
>-|-|TRBV7-2|TRBJ2-7
CASTENSYEQYF
TGTGCCAGCACGGAGAACTCCTACGAGCAGTACTTC
>-|TRBD2|TRBV7-9|TRBJ2-1
CASSLVGAGLVNNEQFF
TGTGCCAGCAGCTTAGTGGGCGCCGGACTAGTCAACAATGAGCAGTTCTTC
>once|-|TRBV19|TRBJ2-7
CASSNSLSSYEQYF
TGTGCCAGTAGTAACAGCCTAAGCTCCTACGAGCAGTACTTC
>-|-|TRBV4-1|TRBJ1-1
CASSQETGMNTEAFF
TGCGCCAGCAGCCAAGAGACAGGAATGAACACTGAAGCTTTCTTT
>-|-|TRBV7-9|TRBJ2-1
CASRSDGPKGTNEQFF
TGTGCCAGCAGATCCGACGGACCAAAGGGTACCAATGAGCAGTTCTTC
>-|-|TRBV28|TRBJ2-6
CASSLVWGSGANVLTF
TGTGCCAGCAGTTTAGTTTGGGGTTCTGGGGCCAACGTCCTGACTTTC
>-|TRBD2|TRBV6-6|TRBJ2-1
CASSLSGLSSYNEQFF
TGTGCCAGCAGCCTTAGCGGGCTAAGCTCCTACAATGAGCAGTTCTTC
>once|-|TRBV5-1|TRBJ2-7
CASSLRGSTYEQYF
TGCGCCAGCAGCTTGCGGGGCAGTACCTACGAGCAGTACTTC
>-|-|TRBV7-9|TRBJ1-1
CASSFPLNTEAFF
TGTGCCAGCAGCTTTCCCTTGAACACTGAAGCTTTCTTT
>-|-|TRBV28|TRBJ2-7
CASRATDYEQYF
TGTGCCAGCAGAGCGACGGACTACGAGCAGTACTTC
>-|-|TRBV27|TRBJ1-5
CASSLSAGSQPQHF
TGTGCCAGCAGTTTGAGCGCAGGGTCACAGCCCCAGCATTTT